The 12 T cell receptor beta chains in this list originate from one sample, sequenced in a study of T cells after yellow fever vaccination. Via MiXCR, TCRdb re-called the 5' RACE reads, giving one row per CDR3 protein. The repertoire holds 200,000 to 300,000 distinct CDR3 sequences, less than 9% seen once, with approximately 0.85% in the top ten. The specimen was CD4+ T cells sorted from PBMCs, collected 15 days after the yellow fever booster vaccination. The receptors were gathered from a man aged 25-45 years who received the YFV17D yellow fever vaccine.

The V and J genes are TRBV25-1 and TRBJ2-7; the match to TRBD1 covers 8 bases. This CDR3 has 16 residues. J was trimmed by 4 bases and V by 3 bases; bases with no gene match: 11. CDR1 and CDR2 from the germline V gene are MGHDK and SYGVNS. CDR3 region: CASSDRDRPLSYEQYF. In DNA form, the CDR3 reads TGTGCCAGCAGTGATCGGGACAGGCCCTTGTCGTACGAGCAGTACTTC.

The V and J genes are TRBV19 and TRBJ2-1; 10 nucleotides match TRBD2. J gave up 4 bases and V 8 bases, and 14 bases lay outside the gene matches. The CDR3 length is 17 residues. Looked up from germline, CDR1 is LNHDA and CDR2 is SQIVND (reference sequence). DNA of the CDR3: TGTGCCAGTTTAAAGTCCACTAGCGGGATAACGTACAATGAGCAGTTCTTC. This encodes CASLKSTSGITYNEQFF.

The rearrangement uses TRBV29-1 and TRBJ2-2; D is possibly TRBD1 (6 bases). Germline V lookup: CDR1 SQVTM, CDR2 ANQGSEA. The CDR3 is made up of 14 amino acids. The V end lost 2 bases, the J end lost 6 bases, and 13 bases lay between the germline ends. The CDR3 nucleotides read TGCAGCGTTGAACAGGGGATTAGTGCCGGGGAGCTGTTTTTT. Its protein product is CSVEQGISAGELFF.

This clonotype was seen a few times. This chain connects TRBV12-3 or TRBV12-4 to TRBJ2-3; D may be TRBD1 or TRBD2 (6 bases each). Trimming shortened V by 6 bases and J by 0 bases, and 22 bases separated the two germline ends. This CDR3 has 18 residues. The CDR3 DNA sequence: TGTGCCAGCAGCCCTGGTAGGAGGGGGGCGCCGAGCACAGATACGCAGTATTTT. Protein: CASSPGRRGAPSTDTQYF.

The chain combines TRBV5-8 with TRBJ2-2; D perhaps matches TRBD1 (5 bases). The germline V gene encodes CDR1 SGHTS and CDR2 YDEGEE. The CDR3 spans 16 residues. Trimming left V 7 bases short and J 4 bases short, with 20 bases between. The CDR3 reads CASGPGRQGGTGELFF. CDR3 nucleotides: TGTGCCAGCGGCCCCGGGCGGCAGGGCGGCACCGGGGAGCTGTTTTTT. The full variable domain, rest sourced from reference TRBV5-8 and TRBJ2-2, is EAGVTQSPTHLIKTRGQQATLRCSPISGHTSVYWYQQALGLGLQFLLWYDEGEERNRGNFPPRFSGRQFPNYSSELNVNALELEDSALYLCASGPGRQGGTGELFFGEGSRLTVL.

This clonotype was seen only a few times. The V and J genes are TRBV7-8 and TRBJ2-7, with D possibly being TRBD1 (7 bases). V lost 1 base and J 4 bases, leaving 11 bases between the germline ends. This CDR3 spans 14 amino acids. CDR1 is SGHVS and CDR2 is FQNEAQ in the germline V gene. CDR3: CASSLGPGGYEQYF. The CDR3 bases are TGTGCCAGCAGCTTAGGGCCAGGGGGGTACGAGCAGTACTTC.

This chain uses TRBV6-5 with TRBJ2-2; either TRBD1 or TRBD2 may supply D (7 bases each). Germline CDR1 is MNHEY and CDR2 is SVGAGI. Trimming stripped 2 bases from V and 6 bases from J, with 22 bases between. The CDR3 spans 18 residues. The CDR3 DNA reads as TGTGCCAGCAGTTACGCAGGGGGGGGGACTATGCGGGCCGGGGAGCTGTTTTTT. The encoded protein is CASSYAGGGTMRAGELFF.

The chain carries TRBV12-3 or TRBV12-4 and TRBJ2-2, with D perhaps given as TRBD1 or TRBD2 (5 bases each). The V end lost 1 base, the J end lost 17 bases, and 23 bases lay between the germline ends. The CDR3 has 15 residues. The CDR3 DNA follows: TGTGCCAGCAGTTTAGAGGTGGGGACGGGCGGGCCACCTTTTTTT. This gives the protein CASSLEVGTGGPPFF.

As concerns this clonotype: One end of the junction is discordant with germline, which a read error may explain. V gene TRBV28 combines with J gene TRBJ2-1; unclear D gene. The CDR3 has 15 amino acids. The germline V gene encodes CDR1 MDHEN and CDR2 SYDVKM. In nucleotides, the CDR3 is TGTGCAAGCAGCCATACTAAGAGCTCCTACAATGGGCAGTTCTTC. Its protein is CASSHTKSSYNGQFF.

This clonotype showed up just once. The J gene is TRBJ2-7, the V gene TRBV9; D is ambiguous. The V end was cut by 8 bases, the J end by 6 bases, with 21 bases between. This CDR3 comprises 14 residues. Per the germline V gene, CDR1 is SGDLS and CDR2 is YYNGEE. The CDR3 loop reads CARSPDIETREQYF. In DNA, the CDR3 is TGTGCCAGAAGCCCAGACATCGAAACTCGCGAGCAGTACTTC.

This clonotype was seen more than once but under ten times. This chain links TRBV10-3 with TRBJ2-1; no reliable D call. Germline V gene lookup returns CDR1 ENHRY and CDR2 SYGVKD. Deletions cut 3 bases from V and 5 bases from J, with 11 bases between. This CDR3 spans 14 amino acids. The CDR3 protein is CAISEPPTHNEQFF. The CDR3 DNA sequence: TGTGCCATCAGTGAACCCCCTACCCACAATGAGCAGTTCTTC.

This chain uses TRBV4-2 with TRBJ2-5, with D hard to call. Trimming cost V 0 bases and J 1 base, with 9 bases left between them. The length of the CDR3 is 15 residues. Germline V lookup: CDR1 LGHNA, CDR2 YNFKEQ. The CDR3 bases are TGTGCCAGCAGCCAAGATGACGGAACCCAAGAGACCCAGTACTTC. Translating gives CASSQDDGTQETQYF.